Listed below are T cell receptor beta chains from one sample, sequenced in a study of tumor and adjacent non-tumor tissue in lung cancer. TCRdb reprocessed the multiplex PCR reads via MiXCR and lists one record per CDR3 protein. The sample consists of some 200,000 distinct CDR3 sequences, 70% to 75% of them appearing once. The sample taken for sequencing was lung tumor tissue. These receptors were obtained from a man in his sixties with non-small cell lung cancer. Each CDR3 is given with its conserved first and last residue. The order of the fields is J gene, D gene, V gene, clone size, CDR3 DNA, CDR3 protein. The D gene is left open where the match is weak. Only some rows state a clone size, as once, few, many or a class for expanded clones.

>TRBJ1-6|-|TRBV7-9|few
TGTGCCAGCAGCTTAGAGGGGTTTAATTCACCCCTCCACTTT
CASSLEGFNSPLHF
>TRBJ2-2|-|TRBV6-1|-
TGTGCCAGCAGTGCTAGTAAGACCATCGGGACACGGAACACCGGGGAGCTGTTTTTT
CASSASKTIGTRNTGELFF
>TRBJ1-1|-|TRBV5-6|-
TGTGCCAGCAGCTTGATGGAGGGACTGGCTTTCTTT
CASSLMEGLAFF
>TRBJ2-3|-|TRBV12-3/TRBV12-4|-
TGTGCCAGCAGTCGCGGTACTGGGGGACGCACAGATACGCAGTGTTTT
CASSRGTGGRTDTQCF
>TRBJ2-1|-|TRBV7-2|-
TGTGCCAGCAGCTTAGAACCAATCGGAAGGTCCTACAATGAGCAGTTCTTC
CASSLEPIGRSYNEQFF
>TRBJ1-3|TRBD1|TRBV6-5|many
TGTGCCACCCGACAGGGAACTGGAAACACCATATATTTT
CATRQGTGNTIYF
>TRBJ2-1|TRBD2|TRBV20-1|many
TGCAGTGCCTCACTAGCGGGAGGGCCCGATGAGCAGTTCTTC
CSASLAGGPDEQFF
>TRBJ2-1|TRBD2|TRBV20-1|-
TGCAGCGCTGGAACTAGCGGCTCCTACAATGAGCAGTTATTC
CSAGTSGSYNEQLF
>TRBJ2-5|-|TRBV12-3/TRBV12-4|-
TGCGCCAACAGTTTTTCAGGCGCAGAGACCCAGTACTTC
CANSFSGAETQYF
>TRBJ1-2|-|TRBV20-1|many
TGCAGTGCTAGATCCTCCTGGGGCTACACCTTC
CSARSSWGYTF
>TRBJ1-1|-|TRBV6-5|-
TGTGTCAGCTGTTACTCGCTCGCGAACTCTGAAGCTTTCTTT
CVSCYSLANSEAFF
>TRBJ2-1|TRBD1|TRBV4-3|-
TGCCCCAGCAGCCAAACAGGGGGGATAGCGAGAGCGGTCTACAATGAGCAGTTCTTC
CPSSQTGGIARAVYNEQFF
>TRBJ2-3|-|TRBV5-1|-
TGCGCCACCAGCAATTATGGACAGCACTATACTCAGTATTTT
CATSNYGQHYTQYF
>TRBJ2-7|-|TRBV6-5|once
TGTGCCAGCAGTCAGGAGGCAGAGAACGAGCAGTACTTC
CASSQEAENEQYF
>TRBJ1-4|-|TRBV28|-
TGTGCCAGCAGTCCCAGTGGGGGGTTCGCAACTAATGAAAAACTGTTTTTT
CASSPSGGFATNEKLFF
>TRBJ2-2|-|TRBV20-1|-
TGCAGTGCTAGACGGATTAGCGAGGACACCGGGGAGCTTTTTTTT
CSARRISEDTGELFF
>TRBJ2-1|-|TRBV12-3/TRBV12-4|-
-
CASSFGTGSGGGYNERFF
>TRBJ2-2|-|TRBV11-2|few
TGTGCCAGCAGCTTAGAGACGAATAGGGAGACCGGGGAGCTGTTTTTT
CASSLETNRETGELFF
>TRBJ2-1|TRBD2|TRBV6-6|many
TGTGCCAGCAGTGGGAGCGGGAGCGTCTACAATGAGCAGTTCTTC
CASSGSGSVYNEQFF
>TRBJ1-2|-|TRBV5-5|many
TGTGCCAGCAGCTTGGGAGGGACAAGCTATGGCTACACCTTC
CASSLGGTSYGYTF